These T cell receptor beta chains were read from a single sample in a study of blood T cell repertoires in COVID-19. Sequencing was performed with immunoSEQ multiplex PCR; in TCRdb, only in-frame clones are kept and a portion is missing. The sample lists hundreds of thousands of clones, about 90% seen once, with roughly 3.3% in the top ten. Sequenced input: peripheral blood. All receptors derive from a woman aged 18-29 years who had recovered from COVID-19. Both conserved end residues are part of each CDR3. The D gene is left open where the match is weak. Only part of the rows carry a size: once, few, many, or a class if the clone is expanded.

j_gene,v_gene,d_gene,abundance,CDR3aa,CDR3nt
TRBJ2-3,TRBV9,-,-,CASSVGGAGSTDTQYF,TGTGCCAGCAGCGTAGGTGGTGCGGGGAGCACAGATACGCAGTATTTT
TRBJ2-1,TRBV7-2,-,-,CASSLTPGVYNEQFF,TGTGCCAGCAGCCTGACCCCGGGGGTCTACAATGAGCAGTTCTTC
TRBJ2-1,TRBV5-6,TRBD2,once,CASSSSGRTQFF,TGTGCCAGCAGCAGTAGCGGGAGGACGCAGTTCTTC
TRBJ1-3,TRBV11-3,-,-,CASSPGEDGNTIYF,TGTGCCAGCAGCCCTGGGGAGGATGGAAACACCATATATTTT
TRBJ1-3,TRBV7-8,TRBD1,-,CASSLVTGRSGNTIYF,TGTGCCAGCAGCTTAGTGACAGGGAGGTCTGGAAACACCATATATTTT
TRBJ1-2,TRBV19,-,-,CASTLEMGGNGYTF,TGTGCCAGTACATTGGAGATGGGGGGGAATGGCTACACCTTC
TRBJ1-5,TRBV12-5,TRBD1,-,CASGWMDRGFNQPQHF,TGTGCTAGTGGTTGGATGGACAGGGGGTTCAATCAGCCCCAGCATTTT
TRBJ2-1,TRBV7-2,-,-,CASSLVLGSYNEQFF,TGTGCCAGCAGCTTAGTTCTTGGCAGCTACAATGAGCAGTTCTTC
TRBJ2-4,TRBV5-1,-,-,CASNQGGPQNIQYF,TGCGCCAGCAATCAGGGGGGTCCTCAAAACATTCAGTACTTC
TRBJ2-1,TRBV12-3/TRBV12-4,TRBD2,-,CASSERGYNEQFF,TGTGCCAGCAGCGAGCGGGGGTACAATGAGCAGTTCTTC
TRBJ2-6,TRBV10-2,TRBD1,-,CAILLDRGPNGANVLTF,TGCGCCATATTATTGGACAGGGGGCCGAACGGGGCCAACGTCCTGACTTTC
TRBJ2-6,TRBV9,TRBD2,-,CASSGPWTSGRISGANVLTF,TGTGCCAGCAGCGGCCCTTGGACTAGCGGGAGAATTTCTGGGGCCAACGTCCTGACTTTC
TRBJ2-5,TRBV18,-,-,CASSPMGEGTQYF,TGTGCCAGCTCACCGATGGGAGAGGGGACCCAGTACTTC
TRBJ2-3,TRBV11-3,TRBD2,-,CASSLKLAGASTDTQYF,TGTGCCAGCAGCTTAAAACTAGCGGGGGCTAGCACAGATACGCAGTATTTT
TRBJ2-2,TRBV9,-,-,CASSVEGVRTGELFF,TGTGCCAGCAGCGTAGAGGGAGTAAGAACCGGGGAGCTGTTTTTT
TRBJ2-5,TRBV24-1,TRBD2,-,CATAVGGETQYF,TGTGCCACCGCAGTCGGGGGGGAGACCCAGTACTTC
TRBJ1-3,TRBV29-1,-,-,CSVFGGGGNTIYF,TGCAGCGTTTTTGGGGGAGGTGGAAACACCATATATTTT
TRBJ1-1,TRBV12-5,-,-,CASGLTGTNTEAFF,TGTGCTAGTGGTTTGACAGGGACGAACACTGAAGCTTTCTTT
TRBJ1-1,TRBV12-5,TRBD1,-,CASGLVIPGGRTEAFF,TGTGCTAGTGGTTTGGTTATTCCAGGGGGCCGAACTGAAGCTTTCTTT
TRBJ1-5,TRBV30,TRBD1,-,CAWSIDRVQPQHF,TGTGCCTGGAGTATAGACAGGGTTCAGCCCCAGCATTTT
TRBJ2-3,TRBV5-1,-,-,CASSLAPDPTDTQYF,TGCGCCAGCAGCTTGGCGCCAGATCCCACAGATACGCAGTATTTT
TRBJ2-5,TRBV7-6,TRBD2,-,CASSAPGGSGGLGTQYF,TGTGCCAGCAGCGCCCCAGGGGGAAGCGGGGGGTTGGGGACCCAGTACTTC
TRBJ1-2,TRBV28,-,-,CASSRLEAGATF,TGTGCCAGCAGTCGCCTTGAGGCTGGGGCCACCTTC
TRBJ2-1,TRBV6-5,TRBD2,-,CASSGGRDYNEQFF,TGTGCCAGCAGCGGCGGGAGGGACTACAATGAGCAGTTCTTC
TRBJ2-5,TRBV23-1,-,-,CAKRLLRDGETQYF,TGCGCCAAGAGGTTATTGCGGGATGGAGAGACCCAGTACTTC
TRBJ2-5,TRBV5-6,-,-,CASSLFSSWETQYF,TGTGCCAGCAGCTTGTTTTCAAGCTGGGAGACCCAGTACTTC
TRBJ2-1,TRBV18,TRBD2,-,CATRASGDTYNEQFF,TGTGCCACCCGGGCTAGCGGAGACACCTACAATGAGCAGTTCTTC
TRBJ2-5,TRBV6-5,-,-,CASSLAMRVRETQYF,TGTGCCAGCAGTCTCGCTATGAGGGTTAGGGAGACCCAGTACTTC
TRBJ1-6,TRBV9,TRBD1,-,CASCRGLSSYNSPLHF,TGTGCCAGTTGCAGGGGGCTGAGCTCCTATAATTCACCCCTCCACTTT
TRBJ2-1,TRBV6-2/TRBV6-3,-,-,CASSTSLYNEQFF,TGTGCCAGCAGCACGAGCCTTTATAATGAGCAGTTCTTC
TRBJ2-1,TRBV29-1,-,-,CSVEFTTPLGGSRNEQFF,TGCAGCGTCGAATTTACGACCCCCTTAGGGGGTTCTCGTAATGAGCAGTTCTTC
TRBJ1-2,TRBV5-6,-,-,CASSIDSGNGYTF,TGTGCCAGCAGCATCGACTCCGGCAATGGCTACACCTTC
TRBJ1-1,TRBV10-3,TRBD1,-,CAIKRQGEGTTEAFF,TGTGCCATCAAACGACAGGGAGAAGGGACCACTGAAGCTTTCTTT